These 30 T cell receptor beta chains share one sample of origin, sequenced in a study of early T cells in non-severe SARS-CoV-2 infection. One entry per CDR3 protein, called by TCRdb with MiXCR from the 5' RACE reads. The data show some 40,000 distinct CDR3 sequences, with less than 6.5% seen just once and approximately 5.7% held by the top ten. The sample in question was whole blood, obtained at baseline. The receptors were sampled from an adult who was a healthcare worker with PCR-confirmed SARS-CoV-2 infection or an uninfected control (not recorded which).

In this sample, this clonotype turned up many times. This chain joins TRBV2 and TRBJ1-3; weak D call: TRBD1 (6 bases). The CDR3 totals 15 residues. Trimming took 6 bases from V and 0 from J, leaving 12 bases between them. The germline gives CDR1 SNHLY, CDR2 FYNNEI. The CDR3 is CASSYGQPSGNTIYF. The CDR3 nucleotides are TGTGCCAGCAGCTATGGACAGCCCTCTGGAAACACCATATATTTT.

This clonotype appeared many times. This chain links TRBV12-3 or TRBV12-4 with TRBJ1-2, with D possibly TRBD1 on 6 matching bases. V was cut by 2 bases and J by 0 bases, with 7 bases left in between. This CDR3 is built from 14 residues. For the CDR3, the DNA is TGTGCCAGCAGTTTAAGGACAGCTAACTATGGCTACACCTTC. This translates into CASSLRTANYGYTF.

This clonotype was counted at least ten times. The chain couples TRBV4-1 to TRBJ1-2; no firm D call. V was clipped by 1 base and J by 4 bases, with 7 bases between them. Germline CDR1 is MGHRA and CDR2 is YSYEKL. This CDR3 contains 13 residues. CDR3 loop: CASSQVAFYGYTF. CDR3 nucleotide sequence: TGCGCCAGCAGCCAAGTAGCCTTCTATGGCTACACCTTC.

This clonotype occurred many times. The rearrangement uses TRBV7-3 and TRBJ2-3; a weak D match, TRBD1 (5 bases). This CDR3 region has 13 residues. V lost 3 bases, J lost 4 bases, and 8 bases lay in between. The germline CDR1 and CDR2 sequences are SGHTA and FQGTGA. The CDR3: CASSFAGSDTQYF. As DNA, the CDR3 is TGTGCCAGCAGCTTTGCAGGGTCAGATACGCAGTATTTT.

In its sample, this clonotype was seen many times. V gene TRBV14 combines with J gene TRBJ2-5; D gene uncertain. The V gene's germline CDR1 is SGHDN and CDR2 FVKESK. The CDR3 has 14 residues. V was pared by 0 bases and J by 4 bases, with 9 bases between. The CDR3 sequence is CASSQDSSGETQYF. CDR3 DNA: TGTGCCAGCAGCCAAGATAGCTCAGGAGAGACCCAGTACTTC.

To note about this clonotype: It may be a read error: a sequence one base away is much more abundant. The rearrangement links TRBV7-8 to TRBJ2-2; no firm D call. The germline V gene encodes CDR1 SGHVS and CDR2 FQNEAQ. The CDR3 has 13 amino acids. With 8 bases removed from V and 5 bases from J, the gap between germline ends came to 12 bases. The CDR3 nucleotides read TGTGCCAGCGGCTCCACTCGTACCGGGGAGCTGTTTTTT. Translation: CASGSTRTGELFF. Complete variable domain (other parts from reference TRBV7-8 and TRBJ2-2): GAGVSQSPRYKVAKRGQDVALRCDPISGHVSLFWYQQALGQGPEFLTYFQNEAQLDKSGLPSDRFFAERPEGSVSTLKIQRTQQEDSAVYLCASGSTRTGELFFGEGSRLTVL.

This clonotype has only a few counts. This chain uses TRBV10-1 with TRBJ2-2, with 14 bases aligning to TRBD2. The germline V gene encodes CDR1 WNHNN and CDR2 SYGVQD (reference sequence). V lost 0 bases, J lost 4 bases, and 10 bases stayed unmatched. CDR3 length equals 20 residues. The CDR3 is CASSESWYGTSGRPTGELFF. Here the CDR3 DNA reads TGCGCCAGCAGTGAGTCCTGGTACGGGACTAGCGGGAGACCCACCGGGGAGCTGTTTTTT.

This clonotype was found many times. The chain couples TRBV20-1 to TRBJ2-5; unclear D gene. V shed 4 bases and J shed 1 base, with 10 bases lying between them. Per the germline V gene, CDR1 is DFQATT and CDR2 is SNEGSKA (reference sequence). There are 13 residues in the CDR3. The CDR3 protein is CSAKGLVQETQYF. CDR3 nucleotide sequence: TGCAGTGCTAAAGGTCTGGTCCAAGAGACCCAGTACTTC.

Only one count was recorded for this clonotype. A read error may be the cause here, since a much bigger clone is one base away. The chain employs TRBV4-3 and TRBJ2-5, with TRBD2 matching 7 bases. J gave up 4 bases and V 3 bases, and 20 bases lay outside the gene matches. This CDR3 comprises 19 residues. Germline CDR1 LGHNA, CDR2 YSLEER. The CDR3 nucleotides read TGCGCCAGCAGCCAGGAACCCCCCGGACTAGAGGGAGGGCCAGAGACCCAGTACTTC. Its translation: CASSQEPPGLEGGPETQYF.

In its sample, this clonotype was seen many times. The chain recombines TRBV4-3 with TRBJ1-2; 7 nucleotides line up with TRBD1. The germline V gene encodes CDR1 LGHNA and CDR2 YSLEER. Trimming took 3 bases from V and 3 from J; bases not matched to a gene: 1. The CDR3 length is 13 residues. In nucleotides, the CDR3 is TGCGCCAGCAGCCACACAGGGGACTATGGCTACACCTTC. This gives the protein CASSHTGDYGYTF.

This clonotype was counted many times. This chain links TRBV12-3 or TRBV12-4 with TRBJ1-1; the D gene is possibly TRBD1 (5 bases). The CDR3 spans 15 residues. The V and J ends lost 2 bases and 0 bases respectively, with 10 bases between them. The CDR3 DNA is TGTGCCAGCAGTTTAATGCAGGGCATGAACACTGAAGCTTTCTTT. This sequence encodes CASSLMQGMNTEAFF.

This clonotype has a count of ten or more. The chain combines TRBV6-5 with TRBJ2-2, with TRBD1 matching 10 bases. Germline V lookup: CDR1 MNHEY, CDR2 SVGAGI. Trimming removed 2 bases from V and 5 bases from J; junction bases left unmatched: 5. The CDR3 runs 16 residues. CDR3 sequence (DNA): TGTGCCAGCAGTTACGGGACAGGGGTAACTACCGGGGAGCTGTTTTTT. It codes for CASSYGTGVTTGELFF.

This clonotype has ten or more counts. The chain couples TRBV6-5 to TRBJ1-3; no clear D. The CDR3 extends over 15 amino acids. V shed 4 bases and J shed 0 bases, with 10 bases lying between them. Germline V gene lookup returns CDR1 MNHEY and CDR2 SVGAGI. The CDR3 DNA reads as TGTGCCAGCAGTTGGGCCGGGAGCTCTGGAAACACCATATATTTT. Translation: CASSWAGSSGNTIYF.

This clonotype was seen at least ten times. This rearrangement joins TRBV7-2 to TRBJ2-2; D not certain. V gave up 1 base and J gave up 10 bases, with 4 bases separating them. CDR1 SGHTA and CDR2 FQGNSA come from the germline V gene. The CDR3 consists of 11 residues. The CDR3, as DNA: TGTGCCAGCAGCTTAGGGGTGGAGCTGTTTTTT. It translates to CASSLGVELFF. The variable domain in full, with the rest retrieved from reference TRBV7-2 and TRBJ2-2, is GAGVSQSPSNKVTEKGKDVELRCDPISGHTALYWYRQSLGQGLEFLIYFQGNSAPDKSGLPSDRFSAERTGGSVSTLTIQRTQQEDSAVYLCASSLGVELFFGEGSRLTVL.

In this sample, this clonotype turned up many times. The J gene is TRBJ2-2, the V gene TRBV6-2 or TRBV6-3; possible D gene TRBD2, 5 bases. Deletions cut 5 bases from V and 6 bases from J, with 16 bases between. This CDR3 is built from 15 residues. Looked up from germline, CDR1 is MNHEY and CDR2 is SVGEGT. In DNA, the CDR3 is TGTGCCAGCAGTCCCTTCGGTGCAGCGGCCGGGGAGCTGTTTTTT. The encoded protein is CASSPFGAAAGELFF.

The chain employs TRBV20-1 and TRBJ2-3; 8 nucleotides align to TRBD1. With 6 bases clipped from V and 4 bases from J, the junction kept 12 bases outside the gene matches. The germline V gene encodes CDR1 DFQATT and CDR2 SNEGSKA (reference sequence). The CDR3 runs 15 residues. This CDR3 is CSAGTGLGGPDTQYF. In nucleotides, the CDR3 is TGCAGTGCAGGGACAGGTTTGGGAGGCCCAGATACGCAGTATTTT.

The chain carries TRBV7-9 and TRBJ2-1, with TRBD2 matching 12 bases. The trim removed 7 bases at V and 9 bases at J, leaving 7 bases unmatched. The CDR3 loop spans 14 amino acids. Germline CDR1 SEHNR, CDR2 FQNEAQ (reference sequence). Written as DNA, the CDR3 is TGTGCCAGCAACCCGACTAGCGGGAGCAGTGAGCAGTTCTTC. Its protein is CASNPTSGSSEQFF.

The rearrangement links TRBV20-1 to TRBJ1-2, with 7 bases fitting TRBD1. The germline CDR1 and CDR2 sequences are DFQATT and SNEGSKA (reference sequence). The CDR3 length is 13 residues. The V gene end was trimmed by 4 bases and the J gene end by 2 bases; junction bases not matched to a gene: 4. The CDR3 loop is CSAIDRVNYGYTF. DNA for the CDR3: TGCAGTGCTATAGACAGGGTCAACTATGGCTACACCTTC.

This clonotype was recorded many times. The chain has TRBV6-1 and TRBJ2-1; 9 nucleotides match TRBD2. V dropped 2 bases and J dropped 16; count of bases not matched to a gene: 3. The CDR3 sequence is 11 residues long. Germline V gene data show CDR1 as MNHNS and CDR2 as SASEGT. CDR3 region: CASSERSGRFF. Here the CDR3 DNA reads TGTGCCAGCAGTGAACGTAGCGGGAGATTCTTC.

This clonotype was observed at least ten times. The chain uses TRBV24-1 and TRBJ2-1; tentatively, D is TRBD1 (6 bases). From germline, CDR1 is KGHDR and CDR2 SFDVKD. This CDR3 comprises 15 residues. V lost 0 bases and J lost 9, with 14 bases in between. CDR3 coding DNA: TGTGCCACCAGTGATTTGGACAGGCCCACGGGTGAGCAGTTCTTC. This sequence encodes CATSDLDRPTGEQFF.

This clonotype has at least ten counts. This chain uses TRBV27 with TRBJ2-2; 8 bases fit TRBD2. Germline CDR1 reads MNHEY; CDR2 reads SMNVEV (reference sequence). V gave up 3 bases and J gave up 1 base; unmatched junction bases: 4. This CDR3 comprises 16 residues. This chain's CDR3 is CASSLKAGVNTGELFF. CDR3 bases: TGTGCCAGCAGTTTGAAAGCGGGAGTGAACACCGGGGAGCTGTTTTTT.

This clonotype was recorded a few times. The CDR3 nucleotides are TGTGCCAGCAGCCAAGGCGGAGGACCCTCCTACAATGAGCAGTTCTTC. Its protein is CASSQGGGPSYNEQFF. J is TRBJ2-1 and V is TRBV3-1; possible D gene TRBD2, 5 bases. Per the germline V gene, CDR1 is LGHDT and CDR2 is YNNKEL (reference sequence). The CDR3 length is 16 residues. Trimming left V 1 base short and J 0 bases short, with 10 bases between.

This clonotype has a count of ten or more. V usage is TRBV5-1 and J usage is TRBJ2-3; the match to TRBD1 covers 9 bases. This CDR3 is 15 amino acids long. From germline, CDR1 is SGHRS and CDR2 YFSETQ. With V trimmed by 4 bases and J by 2 bases, 5 bases remained unmatched. The CDR3: CASSLTGGHTDTQYF. DNA of the CDR3: TGCGCCAGCAGCCTAACAGGGGGCCACACAGATACGCAGTATTTT.

This clonotype was seen at least ten times. This chain joins TRBV24-1 and TRBJ2-1, with 13 bases aligning to TRBD2. The CDR3 covers 16 residues. Germline CDR1 reads KGHDR; CDR2 reads SFDVKD. Trimming at V came to 2 bases and at J to 10 bases, leaving 7 bases not matched to a gene. DNA of the CDR3: TGTGCCACCAGTGATTACGGACTAGCGGGAGAGAGGGAGCAGTTCTTC. Its translation is CATSDYGLAGEREQFF.

The sample holds a few counts of this clonotype. This chain joins TRBV24-1 and TRBJ2-2, with D possibly called TRBD1 or TRBD2 (5 bases each). CDR1 and CDR2 (germline): KGHDR, SFDVKD. Trimming shortened V by 0 bases and J by 6 bases, and 7 bases separated the two germline ends. This CDR3 contains 14 residues. The CDR3 DNA sequence: TGTGCCACCAGTGATTTGCGGGACGCCGGGGAGCTGTTTTTT. Translated: CATSDLRDAGELFF.

Ten or more counts support this clonotype. This chain connects TRBV5-4 to TRBJ2-7; no reliable D call. V lost 0 bases, J lost 2 bases, and 9 bases lay in between. The CDR3 extends over 14 amino acids. Germline V gene lookup returns CDR1 SGHNT and CDR2 YYREEE (reference sequence). DNA of the CDR3: TGTGCCAGCAGCTTGGACAGCCGCACCTACGAGCAGTACGTC. This encodes CASSLDSRTYEQYV.

Ten or more counts support this clonotype. The chain combines TRBV20-1 with TRBJ1-5; TRBD1 aligns across 9 bases. Germline V lookup: CDR1 DFQATT, CDR2 SNEGSKA (reference sequence). CDR3 length equals 15 residues. V trimming: 3 bases; J trimming: 0 bases; junction bases outside the gene matches: 3. The CDR3 reads CSARGQGGSNQPQHF. CDR3 DNA sequence: TGCAGTGCTAGGGGACAGGGTGGTAGCAATCAGCCCCAGCATTTT.

This clonotype was observed a few times. A much larger clone lies a single base off, so this may be a read error. This sequence joins TRBV7-2 and TRBJ1-4; no firm D call. This CDR3 has 14 residues. Germline V gene lookup returns CDR1 SGHTA and CDR2 FQGNSA. The CDR3: CAGSPGPRKEKLFF. The CDR3 nucleotides are TGTGCCGGCAGCCCCGGACCCCGAAAGGAAAAACTGTTTTTT.

At least ten counts were recorded for this clonotype. The chain links TRBV6-5 to TRBJ2-7; perhaps TRBD2 as D (5 bases). This CDR3 spans 17 amino acids. V lost 6 bases, J lost 1 base, and 22 bases lay in between. CDR1 and CDR2 (germline): MNHEY, SVGAGI. This CDR3 is CASSKLWTPSASYEQYF. CDR3 coding DNA: TGTGCCAGCAGCAAACTTTGGACTCCCAGCGCGTCCTACGAGCAGTACTTC.

There are many counts of this clonotype. This sequence joins TRBV5-4 and TRBJ1-1, with 9 bases identical to TRBD1. The CDR3 covers 14 residues. The V gene's germline CDR1 is SGHNT and CDR2 YYREEE (reference sequence). V was clipped by 8 bases and J by 0 bases; unmatched bases: 5. The CDR3 nucleotides are TGTGCCAGTCTCGGACAGGGGATGAACACTGAAGCTTTCTTT. Its protein product is CASLGQGMNTEAFF.